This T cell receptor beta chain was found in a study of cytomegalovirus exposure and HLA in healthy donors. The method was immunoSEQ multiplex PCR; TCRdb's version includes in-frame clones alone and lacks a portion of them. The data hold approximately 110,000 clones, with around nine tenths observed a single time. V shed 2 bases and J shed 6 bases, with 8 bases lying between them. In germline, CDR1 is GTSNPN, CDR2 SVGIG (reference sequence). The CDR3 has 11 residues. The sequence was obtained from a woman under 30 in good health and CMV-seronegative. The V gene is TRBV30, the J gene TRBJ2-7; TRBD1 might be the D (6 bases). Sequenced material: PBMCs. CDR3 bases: TGTGCCTGGAGTAAGGGGGTCGAGCAGTACTTC. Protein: CAWSKGVEQYF.